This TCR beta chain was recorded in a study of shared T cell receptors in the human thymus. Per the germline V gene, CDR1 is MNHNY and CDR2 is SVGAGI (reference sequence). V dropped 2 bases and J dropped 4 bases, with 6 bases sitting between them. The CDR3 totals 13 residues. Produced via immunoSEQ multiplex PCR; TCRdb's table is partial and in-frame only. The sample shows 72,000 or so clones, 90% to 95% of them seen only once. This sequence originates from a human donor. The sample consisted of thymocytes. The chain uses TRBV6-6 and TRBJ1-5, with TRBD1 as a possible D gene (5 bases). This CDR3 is CASSYDSNQPQHF. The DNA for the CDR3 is TGTGCCAGCAGTTACGACAGTAATCAGCCCCAGCATTTT.